This T cell receptor (beta chain) derives from a study of shared clonotypes between healthy human individuals (TCRdb year 2020). Regarding the study in general: The cohort included a few men and two women between 18 and 49 years of age. For each donor, CD4 naive and CD4 memory were each given three plates, CD8 naive was given two plates, and CD8 memory was given one plate. Blood TCR repertoires of about 5 healthy adults were deeply sequenced to estimate repertoire size and the extent of clonotype sharing between individuals. Libraries were prepared and TCR repertoires were sequenced by different laboratories using diverse techniques, in order to increase sequencing depth and limit assay-specific biases. Each donor's leukapheresis produced roughly between roughly 0.85 and 9 billion PBMCs. Study-level results and caveats: Based on pairwise subsampling, the degree of clonotype sharing among donors was expected to be affected by sequencing depth. Only blood was sampled, and tissue TCR repertoires likely differ from those in blood. Larger estimated clonotype richness was generally found for naive subsets than for memory subsets. Incomplete sequencing was indicated by rarefaction of sorted-subset datasets, despite the large sequencing depth. Roughly 5.2% of naive CD4, roughly 3.5% of naive CD8, approximately 2% of memory CD4, and roughly 0.4% of memory CD8 clonotypes were shared across a few donors. Because the study included only a small number of donors, the genetic and exposure-history diversity represented was limited. Compared with non-shared clonotypes, the clonotypes found in all four sorted-subset donors had higher generation probabilities.

Using the deep immunoSEQ assay, TCR CDR3 regions were amplified from genomic DNA by multiplex PCR. Extracted genomic DNA from each cell subset was distributed evenly across all wells of several immunoSEQ 96-well plates, and each plate was treated as a replicate. For sorted subsets, 200 to 250 ng genomic DNA, equal to tens of thousands of T cell genomes, was loaded into each replicate PCR. Purified libraries were measured with a Qubit 3.0 fluorometer, size-checked on a Bioanalyzer 2100, and measured again with the KAPA Library Quantification kit. A separate single-read 150-cycle Illumina NextSeq 550 flow cell was used to sequence each immunoSEQ 96-well plate. The authors' pipeline ran thus. Because the immunoSEQ output included only junctional sequences and no quality scores, the filtering could not be the same as the filtering used for full-length reads. To assign V/J genes and CDR3, sequences were annotated against IMGT germline references using PyIR, a Python wrapper for IgBLAST v1.9. Reads were removed for weak V/J assignments (E-value above 1e-6), missing CDR3, stop codons, out-of-frame junctions, or ambiguous translated residues. V3J clonotypes were defined by identical inferred V gene, J gene, and CDR3 amino acid sequence. Percentage overlap between repertoires was calculated by dividing the number of shared unique clonotypes by the size of the smaller repertoire. Repertoire richness was assessed with RTK rarefaction, the Chao1 estimator, and Recon v2.1 estimates of unobserved clonotypes. OLGA was used to compute generation probabilities for all TCRbeta clonotypes that the gDNA method yielded from a handful of donors. The table comes from immuneACCESS by way of TCRdb, which keeps in-frame sequences with V and J called. Part of the clones is missing from these tables; in studies checked, under half for an unresolved V gene and the rest for unknown reasons. V and J calls and clone size are copied from that table; D and trimming were computed from the DNA. The sample table records about 2.2 million clones; over 85% of these occur just once. The ten largest clonotypes hold 1.5% to 2% of the sample.

CD8 naive samples were CD45RO-negative cells positively selected for CCR7, giving a CD45RA+CCR7+ population that excluded TemRA cells. Donors were healthy HIV-negative adults with no recently reported acute infections or vaccinations. Every donor was a Caucasian adult residing in Nashville, Tennessee, USA. After blood collection by leukapheresis, PBMCs were isolated using Ficoll-Histopaque density gradient centrifugation and then cryopreserved in the vapor phase of liquid nitrogen. Analytical flow cytometry was used to check the purity and quantity of each magnetically sorted T cell population. From each sorted fraction, genomic DNA was isolated and quantified by UV absorbance on a Nanodrop 2000c. The germline V gene yields SGHRS for CDR1 and YFSETQ for CDR2. V ends up 5 bases short and J 2 bases short, with an unmatched junction base count of 7. There are 14 amino acids in the CDR3, from cysteine to phenylalanine inclusive. Only the CDR3 region is kept as DNA, spanning 42 bases read in frame from base 1.

Worth noting for this clone: Its antigen target is currently unknown. Base qualities are not at hand, and no much larger clone is one base apart.

The sequence is built from TRBV5-1 and TRBJ2-7; TRBD1 matches 7 bases in the middle. The specimen was naive CD8+ T cells from PBMCs. The cell subset or site tag for this specimen amounts to: CD45RA+CCR7+. This TCR came from a man aged 18-30 years in good health. Some clones in this sample may be carry-over from other donors' samples. The CDR3 reads CASRETGYPYEQYF. The nucleotide sequence is given as TGCGCCAGCAGAGAGACAGGGTATCCCTACGAGCAGTACTTC.